This record concerns one T cell receptor beta chain sequence. Antigen unknown. Sequencing sought depths of 1 in 200,000 to 1 in 1 million T cells. Profiled with immunoSEQ multiplex PCR; TCRdb holds only in-frame clones, not every one. Of about 200,000 clones in the sample, approximately 79% were seen once. The sample originates from a study of cytotoxic CD8 clonotypes in ibrutinib-treated CLL. This CDR3 is built from 14 residues. Unmatched junction bases numbered 4, after V lost 3 bases and J lost 6 bases. CDR1 is MNHNS, CDR2 SASEGT, per germline. Study results and limitations: Among the clonotypes, public ones were uncommon and contracted or held stable on treatment. Baseline clonality, above age-matched healthy donor levels, tracked circulating CD8+ T-cell counts. Rising at ibrutinib response, clonality subsequently fell back toward baseline at progression.

The source material was PBMCs, sampled after 12 months of ibrutinib treatment. The V gene is TRBV6-1, the J gene TRBJ2-1, with 8 bases identical to TRBD1. This clonotype was obtained from a human donor with chronic lymphocytic leukemia. CDR3 sequence (DNA): TGTGCCAGCAGTGAGGACAGGGCCTCCAATGAGCAGTTCTTC. Its protein is CASSEDRASNEQFF.